This TCR beta chain stems from a study of blood T cells in healthy people across ages. Germline V gene lookup returns CDR1 LGHNA and CDR2 YSLEER. The CDR3 covers 14 residues. Deletions cut 1 base from V and 4 bases from J, with 10 bases between. For the second PCR, which ran for about 6 to 11 cycles, a sample-barcoded 5' primer and a J-beta primer mix were used. MiXCR, run by TCRdb on the 5' RACE reads, gives a single entry per CDR3 protein. The sample lists 650,000 to 1,000,000 distinct CDR3 sequences; 35% to 40% were seen once. The sequence came from a man younger than 35 in good health. The sample taken for sequencing was blood. The V call is TRBV4-3, the J call TRBJ1-2, with D uncertain. CDR3 residues: CASSQGVRSYGYTF. Here the CDR3 DNA reads TGCGCCAGCAGCCAAGGCGTCAGGAGCTATGGCTACACCTTC.